This entry lists 16 T cell receptor beta chains sequenced from one sample in a study of cytomegalovirus exposure and HLA in healthy donors. PCR primers comprised 60 Vbeta and 13 Jbeta primers. Some clones are missing from TCRdb's copy, which holds only in-frame ones; the method was immunoSEQ multiplex PCR. The table includes about 190,000 clones, over 70% detected once. Sequencing was done on a sample of PBMCs. The receptors come from a man younger than 45 in good health and CMV-seronegative.

The chain couples TRBV29-1 to TRBJ2-1, with D hard to call. V dropped 5 bases and J dropped 7 bases, with 6 bases sitting between them. In germline, CDR1 is SQVTM, CDR2 ANQGSEA. The CDR3 loop spans 10 amino acids. The CDR3: CSVLFNEQFF. CDR3 coding DNA: TGCAGCGTTCTGTTTAATGAGCAGTTCTTC.

CDR3 in amino acids: CASSRGGFDEQYF. The DNA of the CDR3 is TGTGCCAGCAGCCGGGGGGGCTTCGACGAGCAGTACTTC. V usage is TRBV11-2 and J usage is TRBJ2-7; TRBD2 matches 8 bases. The CDR3 contains 13 residues. Germline loops: CDR1 SGHAT, CDR2 FQNNGV. Trimming at V came to 5 bases and at J to 5 bases, leaving 5 bases not matched to a gene.

This chain uses TRBV28 with TRBJ1-1; a weak D match, TRBD1 (5 bases). The CDR3 is made up of 14 amino acids. Germline CDR1 reads MDHEN; CDR2 reads SYDVKM. Trimming took 9 bases from V and 1 from J, leaving 15 bases between them. CDR3 in amino acids: CASTLRGGNTEAFF. The CDR3 region has the DNA TGTGCCAGTACTCTACGGGGGGGGAACACTGAAGCTTTCTTT. Drawing the rest from reference TRBV28 and TRBJ1-1, the complete variable domain is DVKVTQSSRYLVKRTGEKVFLECVQDMDHENMFWYRQDPGLGLRLIYFSYDVKMKEKGDIPEGYSVSREKKERFSLILESASTNQTSMYLCASTLRGGNTEAFFGQGTRLTVV.

As for this clone: In the same sample, other DNA sequences code for this CDR3. This sequence joins TRBV7-9 and TRBJ2-1; possible D gene TRBD1, 6 bases. The CDR3 runs 15 residues. Trimming left V 5 bases short and J 0 bases short, with 11 bases between. From germline, CDR1 is SEHNR and CDR2 FQNEAQ (reference sequence). CDR3 coding DNA: TGTGCCAGCAGCCCTCAGGGGAGCTCCTACAATGAGCAGTTCTTC. This encodes CASSPQGSSYNEQFF.

The chain uses TRBV25-1 and TRBJ2-1, with a possible D match to TRBD2 (6 bases). CDR3 length equals 16 residues. Germline V gene lookup returns CDR1 MGHDK and CDR2 SYGVNS. The germline V and J ends were trimmed by 2 bases and 2 bases, with 13 bases remaining between them. The CDR3 DNA is TGTGCCAGCAGTGAACCTTGGGGGAGGACCTACAATGAGCAGTTCTTC. Protein product: CASSEPWGRTYNEQFF.

The chain carries TRBV2 and TRBJ1-3, with TRBD1 as a possible D gene (5 bases). With 4 bases removed from V and 0 bases from J, the gap between germline ends came to 13 bases. This CDR3 is built from 16 residues. From germline, CDR1 is SNHLY and CDR2 FYNNEI. CDR3 loop: CASSAGGGGSGNTIYF. The DNA of the CDR3 is TGTGCCAGCAGTGCCGGGGGGGGAGGCTCTGGAAACACCATATATTTT.

This sequence joins TRBV6-1 and TRBJ1-2; the D gene is possibly TRBD1 (5 bases). CDR3 length: 13 amino acids. V lost 6 bases to trimming and J lost 8 bases, with 16 bases between them. Germline V gene sequence: CDR1 MNHNS, CDR2 SASEGT. The CDR3 here is CASSETGTSGYTF. In nucleotides, the CDR3 is TGTGCCAGCAGCGAAACCGGGACTTCAGGCTACACCTTC.

J is TRBJ1-5 and V is TRBV27; D is uncertain. Per germline, CDR1 MNHEY and CDR2 SMNVEV (reference sequence). CDR3 length equals 14 residues. V lost 2 bases and J lost 0, with 5 bases in between. In DNA, the CDR3 is TGTGCCAGCAGTTTAGCGAATAGCAATCAGCCCCAGCATTTT. This encodes CASSLANSNQPQHF.

This clone showed up just once. The rearrangement links TRBV10-1 to TRBJ1-2; possible D gene TRBD1, 5 bases. This CDR3 is built from 13 residues. CDR1 WNHNN and CDR2 SYGVQD come from the germline V gene (reference sequence). The V and J ends lost 3 bases and 2 bases respectively, with 7 bases between them. The CDR3 spells CASSDHRNYGYTF. The DNA for the CDR3 is TGCGCCAGCAGTGACCACAGGAACTATGGCTACACCTTC.

The chain links TRBV7-9 to TRBJ2-7; 12 nucleotides line up with TRBD1. Germline-derived CDR1 and CDR2 are SEHNR and FQNEAQ (reference sequence). With V trimmed by 5 bases and J by 4 bases, 12 bases remained unmatched. The length of the CDR3 is 17 residues. In nucleotides, the CDR3 is TGTGCCAGCAGCCCCACCCCGGGACAGGGGGCAAAGTACGAGCAGTACTTC. Translated: CASSPTPGQGAKYEQYF. The full variable domain, completed using reference TRBV7-9 and TRBJ2-7, is DTGVSQNPRHKITKRGQNVTFRCDPISEHNRLYWYRQTLGQGPEFLTYFQNEAQLEKSRLLSDRFSAERPKGSFSTLEIQRTEQGDSAMYLCASSPTPGQGAKYEQYFGPGTRLTVT.

CDR3 residues: CASSMTGSNQPQHF. The CDR3, as DNA: TGTGCCAGTAGTATGACAGGTAGCAATCAGCCCCAGCATTTT. The chain carries TRBV19 and TRBJ1-5, with D tentatively TRBD1 (6 bases). The CDR3 totals 14 residues. The ends were cut back, 3 bases at V and 0 bases at J, with 6 bases in the middle. Per germline, CDR1 LNHDA and CDR2 SQIVND (reference sequence).

The V gene is TRBV7-9, the J gene TRBJ2-3; TRBD2 agrees at 13 bases. The germline V gene encodes CDR1 SEHNR and CDR2 FQNEAQ (reference sequence). The CDR3 has 16 residues. V was clipped by 4 bases and J by 5 bases; unmatched bases: 6. CDR3: CASSSGLAGMVDTQYF. The CDR3 bases are TGTGCCAGCAGCTCGGGACTAGCGGGGATGGTAGATACGCAGTATTTT.

In its sample, this clone was seen once. This chain connects TRBV5-4 to TRBJ2-1, with D perhaps TRBD1 (6 bases). V lost 4 bases, J lost 8 bases, and 16 bases lay in between. Germline CDR1 SGHNT, CDR2 YYREEE (reference sequence). The CDR3 loop spans 14 amino acids. The CDR3, as DNA: TGTGCCAGCAGCCTGCCCGACAGGCACCATGAGCAGTTCTTC. Amino acid sequence: CASSLPDRHHEQFF.

The V and J genes are TRBV9 and TRBJ2-7; no reliable D call. CDR3 length: 14 amino acids. V lost 0 bases and J lost 0, with 7 bases in between. Germline lookup yields CDR1 SGDLS and CDR2 YYNGEE. The CDR3 sequence: CASSVGRSSYEQYF. In nucleotides, the CDR3 is TGTGCCAGCAGCGTAGGAAGGAGCTCCTACGAGCAGTACTTC.

This chain uses TRBV6-5 with TRBJ1-4, with 7 bases matching TRBD1. CDR1 and CDR2 (germline): MNHEY, SVGAGI. The CDR3 length is 12 residues. V shed 6 bases and J 8 bases; nucleotides not matched to a gene: 3. CDR3 DNA: TGTGCCAGCAGCGGGGGACAGGAAAAACTGTTTTTT. This encodes CASSGGQEKLFF.

The V gene is TRBV27, the J gene TRBJ1-1; 7 bases are shared with TRBD1. Losses at the gene ends were 3 bases for V and 0 bases for J; bases not matched to a gene: 10. The germline gives CDR1 MNHEY, CDR2 SMNVEV (reference sequence). The CDR3 length is 17 residues. In DNA form, the CDR3 reads TGTGCCAGCAGTTTTAGGGGGCTTCGACAGTTGAACACTGAAGCTTTCTTT. Amino acid sequence: CASSFRGLRQLNTEAFF.